This T cell receptor (beta chain) was sequenced for a study of cytomegalovirus exposure and HLA in healthy donors. General study findings and limits: Several of the most significant clusters appeared linked to common viral pathogens, based on a later analysis. As a later analysis showed, a missense DCLRE1C variant was linked to trimming of TCR beta V- and J-genes.

Unrecorded immune exposures were likely, despite nominal health at sampling. Details on this clone: Its antigen is still unknown.

Amplification used 60 Vbeta primers and 13 Jbeta primers. The data were produced by immunoSEQ multiplex PCR, yet TCRdb's version contains in-frame clones alone and is incomplete. The sample has 65,000 to 95,000 clones; 75% are singletons. Germline CDR1 reads SGHTS; CDR2 reads YDEGEE. Trimming took 5 bases from V and 1 from J, leaving 13 bases between them. CDR3 size: 15 residues. Sequenced sample: PBMCs. This chain links TRBV5-8 with TRBJ1-3; D gene unclear. This receptor was taken from a man in his 70s in good health and CMV-seronegative. This chain's CDR3 is CASSPELGSGNTIYF. The CDR3 nucleotides read TGTGCCAGCAGTCCGGAGCTAGGATCTGGAAACACCATATATTTT.